This T cell receptor beta chain was profiled in a study of T cells in Graves' hyperthyroidism and ophthalmopathy. TCR beta CDR3 sequences were amplified from RNA transcripts. The TCR CDR3 was amplified in a first-round RT-PCR using the HTBI primer set. TCRdb analysed the multiplex PCR reads with MiXCR anew, one entry per CDR3 protein. The data contain roughly 700,000 distinct CDR3 sequences, 14% of them singletons. Germline loops: CDR1 ENHRY, CDR2 SYGVKD. The CDR3 consists of 13 residues. With 0 bases removed from V and 4 bases from J, the gap between germline ends came to 6 bases. The study excluded patients with uncontrolled infection, other autoimmune disease, pregnancy or lactation. This clonotype was detected a few times.

The sequence came from a woman between 18 and 29 years old with Graves' hyperthyroidism. Sequenced sample: blood. V usage is TRBV10-3 and J usage is TRBJ2-5; D is uncertain. The CDR3 DNA sequence: TGTGCCATCAGTGAGTCGGTGGGAGAGACCCAGTACTTC. As protein: CAISESVGETQYF.